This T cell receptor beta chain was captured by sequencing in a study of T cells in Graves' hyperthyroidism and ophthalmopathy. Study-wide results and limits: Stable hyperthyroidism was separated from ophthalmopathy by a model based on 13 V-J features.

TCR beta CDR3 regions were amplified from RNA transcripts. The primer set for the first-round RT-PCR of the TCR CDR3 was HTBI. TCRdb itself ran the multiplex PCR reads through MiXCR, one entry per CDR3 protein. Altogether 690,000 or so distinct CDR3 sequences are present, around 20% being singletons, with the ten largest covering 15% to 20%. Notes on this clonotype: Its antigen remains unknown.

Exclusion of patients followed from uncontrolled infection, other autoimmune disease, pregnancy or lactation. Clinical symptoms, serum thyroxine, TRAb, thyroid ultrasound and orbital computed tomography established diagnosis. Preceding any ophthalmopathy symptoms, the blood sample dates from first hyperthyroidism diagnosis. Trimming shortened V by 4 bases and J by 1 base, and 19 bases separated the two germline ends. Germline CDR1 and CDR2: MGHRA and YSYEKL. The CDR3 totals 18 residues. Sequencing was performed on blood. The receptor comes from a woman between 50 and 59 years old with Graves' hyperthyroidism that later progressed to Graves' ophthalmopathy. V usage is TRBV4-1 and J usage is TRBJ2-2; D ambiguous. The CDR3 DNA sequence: TGCGCCAGCAGCCGGATCCACGGCGCTCCCAGGAACACCGGGGAGCTGTTTTTT. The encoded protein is CASSRIHGAPRNTGELFF.